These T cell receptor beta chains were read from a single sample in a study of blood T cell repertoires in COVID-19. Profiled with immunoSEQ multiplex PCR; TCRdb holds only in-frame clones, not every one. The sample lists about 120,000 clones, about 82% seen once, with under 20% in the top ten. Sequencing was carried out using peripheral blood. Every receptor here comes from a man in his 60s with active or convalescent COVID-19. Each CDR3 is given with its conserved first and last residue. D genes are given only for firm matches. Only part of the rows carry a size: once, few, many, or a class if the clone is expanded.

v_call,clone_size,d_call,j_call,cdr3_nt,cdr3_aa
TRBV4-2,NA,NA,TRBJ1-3,TGTGCCAGCAGCCAAGTTGCAGGGGCTGGAAACACCATATATTTT,CASSQVAGAGNTIYF
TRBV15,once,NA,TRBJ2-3,TGTGCCACCAGCAGATTACAGGGAGGGGTAGCAGATACGCAGTATTTT,CATSRLQGGVADTQYF
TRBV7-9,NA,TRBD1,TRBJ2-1,TGTGCCAGCAGCTTCCCCGGGACAGGGCATAATGAGCAGTTCTTC,CASSFPGTGHNEQFF
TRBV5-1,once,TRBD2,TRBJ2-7,TGCGCCAGCAGCGCCGGACTAGCGAGCTACGAGCAGTACTTC,CASSAGLASYEQYF
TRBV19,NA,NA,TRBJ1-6,TGTGCCAGTAGCGGGTATAATTCACCCCTCCACTTT,CASSGYNSPLHF
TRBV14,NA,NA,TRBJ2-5,TGTGCCAGCAGCCAAGATGTGAACTATGGAGAGACCCAGTACTTC,CASSQDVNYGETQYF
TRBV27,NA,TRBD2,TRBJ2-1,TGTGCCAGCGGAACCCGGGCCGGGGGGGCCGGGCATGAGCAGTTCTTC,CASGTRAGGAGHEQFF
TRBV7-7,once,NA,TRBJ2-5,TGTGCCAGCAGCTCGGGACTGCAAGAGACCCAGTACTTC,CASSSGLQETQYF
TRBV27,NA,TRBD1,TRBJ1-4,TGTGCCATCCGACAAGTCGGGACAGGGGGCCCAACTAATGAAAAACTGTTTTTT,CAIRQVGTGGPTNEKLFF
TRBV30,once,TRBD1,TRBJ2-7,TGTGCCTGGAGTACCCTACGGACAGGGGACGAGCAGTACTTC,CAWSTLRTGDEQYF
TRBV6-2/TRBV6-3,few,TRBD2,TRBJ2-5,TGTGCCAGCAGTTACTCGAACGTAGGGGCTAAGACTAGCGGGAGTCGCGAGACCCAGTACTTC,CASSYSNVGAKTSGSRETQYF
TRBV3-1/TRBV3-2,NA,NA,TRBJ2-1,TGTGCCAGCATGCCCCAAGGGACTTCCTACAATGAGCAGTTCTTC,CASMPQGTSYNEQFF
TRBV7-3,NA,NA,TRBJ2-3,TGTGCCAGCAGCTCGGGACTGTCTACAGATACGCAGTATTTT,CASSSGLSTDTQYF
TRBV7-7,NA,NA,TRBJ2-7,TGTGCCAGCAGCCCAGGGGGACTCTCTACGGGGCAGTACTTC,CASSPGGLSTGQYF
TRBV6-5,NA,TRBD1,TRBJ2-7,TGTGCCAGCAGTCGAAACGGACAGGGTCCCTACGAGCAGTACTTC,CASSRNGQGPYEQYF
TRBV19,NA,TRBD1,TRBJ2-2,TGTGCCAGTTACAGGGGCCGGCGCGGCACCGGGGAGCTGTTTTTT,CASYRGRRGTGELFF
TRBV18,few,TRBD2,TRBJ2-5,TGTGCCAGCTCGCGGGGTAGCGGGCTTTTCCAAGAGACCCAGTACTTC,CASSRGSGLFQETQYF
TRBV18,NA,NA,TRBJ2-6,TGTGCCAGCTCTCCCGAGCTAGGGGTCGGGGCCAACGTCCTGACTTTC,CASSPELGVGANVLTF
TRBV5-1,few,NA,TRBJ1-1,TGCGCCAGCAGCTTGGCTGGGGAGACTGAAGCTTTCTTT,CASSLAGETEAFF
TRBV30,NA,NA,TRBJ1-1,TGTGCCTGGAGTGTAGGGGGGAACACTGAAGCTTTCTTT,CAWSVGGNTEAFF
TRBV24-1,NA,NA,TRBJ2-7,TGTGCCACCAGTGATTCCCTGAACAGGGTTTTCGAGCAGTACTTC,CATSDSLNRVFEQYF
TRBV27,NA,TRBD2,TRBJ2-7,TGTGCCAGCACCCAAGCGGGAGGTAAGGACGAGCAGTACTTC,CASTQAGGKDEQYF
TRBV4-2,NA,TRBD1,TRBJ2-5,TGTGCCAGCAGCCAATCAACGAGACAGGGGGCAAAGACCCAGTACTTC,CASSQSTRQGAKTQYF
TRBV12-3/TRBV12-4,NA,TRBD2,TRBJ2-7,TGTGCCAGCAGTGGGACTAGCGGTTGCTACTTC,CASSGTSGCYF
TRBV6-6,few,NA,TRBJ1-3,TGTGCCAGCAGTTACTCACTACTAGGAGCCATATATTTT,CASSYSLLGAIYF
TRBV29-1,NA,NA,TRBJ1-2,TGCAGCGTTATCCGGGACTGGAACTATGGCTACACCTTC,CSVIRDWNYGYTF
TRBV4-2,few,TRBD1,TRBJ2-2,TGTGCCAGCAGCCAACGAGGGACAGGGGGCGCTTTGGCCGGGGAGCTGTTTTTT,CASSQRGTGGALAGELFF
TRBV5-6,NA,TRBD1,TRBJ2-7,TGTGCCAGCAGCATGGGACAGCGTCCCGAGCAGTACTTC,CASSMGQRPEQYF
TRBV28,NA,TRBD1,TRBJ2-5,TGTGCCAGCAGTTCTACAGGGGGCGCAGGAGAGACCCAGTACTTC,CASSSTGGAGETQYF
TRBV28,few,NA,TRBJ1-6,TGTGCCAGCAGTTCCGTTGGCCGGGGGGAAAATTCACCCCTCCACTTT,CASSSVGRGENSPLHF
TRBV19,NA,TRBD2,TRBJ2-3,TGTGCCAGTAGTATAGACAGCGGGAGGCTGACAGATACGCAGTATTTT,CASSIDSGRLTDTQYF
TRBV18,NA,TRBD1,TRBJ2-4,TGTGCCAGCTCACCTAGACAGGGAAACATTCAGTACTTC,CASSPRQGNIQYF
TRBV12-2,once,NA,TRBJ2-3,TGTGCAAGTCCCCGTGCCGGGACTACAAACACAGATACGCAGTATTTT,CASPRAGTTNTDTQYF
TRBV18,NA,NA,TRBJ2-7,TGTGCCAGCTCACCAAGAGCCGCGGGCCCCTACGAGCAGTACTTC,CASSPRAAGPYEQYF
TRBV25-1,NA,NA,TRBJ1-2,TGTGCCAGCAGTCGAGACCCTCAGGGGTACTATGGCTACACCTTC,CASSRDPQGYYGYTF
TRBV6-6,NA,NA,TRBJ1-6,TGTGCCAGCAGTTACTCTACGGGAGAACCCCTCCACTTT,CASSYSTGEPLHF
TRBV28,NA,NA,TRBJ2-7,TGTGCCAGCAGTTTACGGACAGAGGGGTACGAGCAGTACTTC,CASSLRTEGYEQYF
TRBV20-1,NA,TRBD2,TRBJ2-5,TGCAGTGCTAGTAGGGGCCCTAGCGGTCAAGAGACCCAGTACTTC,CSASRGPSGQETQYF
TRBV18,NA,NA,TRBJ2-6,TGTGCCAGCTCACCATCTAGGACTTCTCCGAGCTCTGGGGCCAACGTCCTGACTTTC,CASSPSRTSPSSGANVLTF
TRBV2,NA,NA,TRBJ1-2,TGTGCCAGTACCGGGGAGGCTAGACTCTACACCTTC,CASTGEARLYTF